Below, 29 T cell receptor beta chains from the same sample are listed, as sequenced in a study of blood T cell repertoires in COVID-19 (TCRdb year 2020). Receptors were amplified or captured by the immunoSEQ multiplex PCR assay. The source is immuneACCESS, and TCRdb retained only in-frame sequences with V and J called. Part of the clones is not carried over; for the studies checked, unresolved V genes explain less than half of this, and the remainder is unexplained. The sample records around 200,000 clones, roughly 88% of which are singletons. The top ten constitute less than 4.5% of the sample. Sequencing was done on a sample of PBMCs or T cells enriched from blood (not recorded which). These receptors were obtained from a woman between 40 and 50 years old with acute COVID-19.

The CDR3 protein is CASSRGSGRNQPQHF. CDR3 in DNA: TGTGCCAGCAGCCGCGGGTCCGGGAGGAATCAGCCCCAGCATTTT. The genes are TRBV6-5 and TRBJ1-5; D ambiguous. V was clipped by 6 bases and J by 4 bases, with 16 bases between them. The V gene's germline CDR1 is MNHEY and CDR2 SVGAGI. This CDR3 comprises 15 residues.

CDR3 sequence: CASSDLGQGNSPLHF. The DNA for the CDR3 is TGTGCCAGCAGCGACCTCGGACAGGGGAATTCACCCCTCCACTTT. V is TRBV11-3 and J is TRBJ1-6; 9 bases line up with TRBD1. V shed 5 bases, J shed 7 bases, and the junction held 6 bases outside the gene matches. CDR3 length equals 15 residues. From germline, CDR1 is SGHNT and CDR2 YENEEA. Filled out from reference TRBV11-3 and TRBJ1-6, the complete variable domain reads EAGVVQSPRYKIIEKKQPVAFWCNPISGHNTLYWYLQNLGQGPELLIRYENEEAVDDSQLPKDRFSAERLKGVDSTLKIQPAELGDSAVYLCASSDLGQGNSPLHFGNGTRLTVT.

The chain carries TRBV13 and TRBJ2-7; D is unclear. Trimming took off 4 bases at V and 7 bases at J, with 26 bases between the two ends. CDR1 is PRHDT and CDR2 is FYEKMQ in the germline V gene (reference sequence). There are 17 residues in the CDR3. The CDR3 DNA follows: TGTGCCAGCAGCTCCGTTGACACTCCCCCACGTACTTGGGAGCAGTACTTC. Translation gives CASSSVDTPPRTWEQYF. Full variable domain (rest looked up from reference TRBV13 and TRBJ2-7): AAGVIQSPRHLIKEKRETATLKCYPIPRHDTVYWYQQGPGQDPQFLISFYEKMQSDKGSIPDRFSAQQFSDYHSELNMSSLELGDSALYFCASSSVDTPPRTWEQYFGPGTRLTVT.

The J gene is TRBJ2-1, the V gene TRBV5-1; D might be TRBD2 (5 bases). The CDR3 is made up of 14 amino acids. The V gene's germline CDR1 is SGHRS and CDR2 YFSETQ. Trimming removed 4 bases at V and 10 bases at J, with 18 bases between. CDR3 sequence: CASSGRRSPTEQFF. DNA for the CDR3: TGCGCCAGCAGCGGGAGAAGGAGCCCGACGGAGCAGTTCTTC.

V and J are TRBV6-1 and TRBJ1-2; D is uncertain. Germline V gives CDR1 MNHNS, CDR2 SASEGT. Trimming cost V 2 bases and J 6 bases, with 10 bases left between them. The CDR3 totals 13 residues. The DNA for the CDR3 is TGTGCCAGCAGTGAAAGTCTCGGGGATGGCTACACCTTC. It is translated as CASSESLGDGYTF.

As concerns this clone: Other DNA sequences in the sample encode the same CDR3. The gene calls are TRBV3-1 (or the pseudogene TRBV3-2) and TRBJ1-3; 10 bases fit TRBD1. CDR1 is LGHDT, CDR2 YNNKEL, per germline (reference sequence). The CDR3 has 17 amino acids. J was trimmed by 2 bases and V by 2 bases; bases with no gene match: 6. The CDR3 DNA follows: TGTGCCAGCAGCCAAAACCCGGGACAGGGGACTGGAAACACCATATATTTT. Its translation: CASSQNPGQGTGNTIYF.

The genes are TRBV6-2 or TRBV6-3 and TRBJ1-4, with D uncertain. Germline V CDR1 and CDR2: MNHEY, SVGEGT. The CDR3 totals 16 residues. V shed 4 bases and J shed 0 bases, with 12 bases lying between them. Written as DNA, the CDR3 is TGTGCCAGCAGTTCCCCGACGGAGGCAACTAATGAAAAACTGTTTTTT. Its translation is CASSSPTEATNEKLFF.

V and J are TRBV5-1 and TRBJ1-5, with 7 bases lining up with TRBD1. V was pared by 4 bases and J by 1 base, with 2 bases of the junction left unmatched. From germline, CDR1 is SGHRS and CDR2 YFSETQ. The CDR3 is 14 amino acids. The CDR3 protein is CASSLGQSNQPQHF. The CDR3 DNA follows: TGCGCCAGCAGCCTGGGACAGAGCAATCAGCCCCAGCATTTT.

The chain is built from TRBV5-4 and TRBJ1-1; 7 positions agree with TRBD1. The CDR3 totals 12 residues. CDR1 is SGHNT and CDR2 is YYREEE in the germline V gene (reference sequence). V lost 4 bases, J lost 3 bases, and 0 bases stayed unmatched. CDR3 in amino acids: CASSTGDTEAFF. The DNA for the CDR3 is TGTGCCAGCAGCACAGGGGACACTGAAGCTTTCTTT.

The rearrangement joins TRBV6-2 or TRBV6-3 to TRBJ1-2; unclear D gene. The CDR3 extends over 16 amino acids. Trimming took 0 bases from V and 4 from J, leaving 15 bases between them. Germline V gene lookup returns CDR1 MNHEY and CDR2 SVGEGT. CDR3 loop: CASSYSATTSSYGYTF. The CDR3 bases are TGTGCCAGCAGTTACTCGGCCACTACCTCCTCCTATGGCTACACCTTC.

The rearrangement joins TRBV6-2 or TRBV6-3 to TRBJ1-1; D ambiguous. Trimming left V 6 bases short and J 10 bases short, with 12 bases between. The CDR3 sequence is 11 residues long. Germline CDR1 reads MNHEY; CDR2 reads SVGEGT. The CDR3 reads CASSPGSRAFF. CDR3 nucleotide sequence: TGTGCCAGCAGCCCAGGTAGCCGAGCTTTCTTT.

CDR3 amino acids: CASSEDMTPNYGYTF. DNA of the CDR3: TGTGCCAGCAGTGAAGATATGACACCTAACTATGGCTACACCTTC. The chain recombines TRBV2 with TRBJ1-2; no firm D call. Germline lookup yields CDR1 SNHLY and CDR2 FYNNEI. The CDR3 consists of 15 residues. V dropped 1 base and J dropped 0 bases, with 9 bases sitting between them.

The genes are TRBV7-2 and TRBJ1-5; a weak D match, TRBD1 (5 bases). This CDR3 contains 13 residues. Trimming removed 2 bases at V and 7 bases at J, with 9 bases between. The V gene's germline CDR1 is SGHTA and CDR2 FQGNSA. The CDR3: CASSLYQGQPQHF. In DNA, the CDR3 is TGTGCCAGCAGCTTATACCAGGGACAGCCCCAGCATTTT.

This chain uses TRBV4-1 with TRBJ1-1, with 7 nucleotides matching TRBD1. In germline, CDR1 is MGHRA, CDR2 YSYEKL. This CDR3 comprises 14 residues. V was clipped by 8 bases and J by 1 base; unmatched bases: 7. The chain's CDR3 is CASGPQGKNTEAFF. In nucleotides, the CDR3 is TGCGCCAGCGGCCCACAGGGGAAGAACACTGAAGCTTTCTTT.

In DNA, the CDR3 is TGTGCCAGCACCAGACCGGCTAGCGGGGGACCAGATACGCAGTATTTT. Translated, it gives CASTRPASGGPDTQYF. This chain links TRBV2 with TRBJ2-3, with 10 nucleotides matching TRBD2. The CDR3 runs 16 residues. The V gene's germline CDR1 is SNHLY and CDR2 FYNNEI. J was trimmed by 4 bases and V by 7 bases; bases with no gene match: 11.

The chain couples TRBV2 to TRBJ2-1; TRBD2 agrees at 10 bases. This CDR3 has 18 amino acids. The germline CDR1 and CDR2 sequences are SNHLY and FYNNEI. Unmatched junction bases numbered 8, after V lost 3 bases and J lost 0 bases. The CDR3: CASSEDPAGGSSYNEQFF. In DNA, the CDR3 is TGTGCCAGCAGTGAGGATCCAGCGGGGGGGAGCTCCTACAATGAGCAGTTCTTC.

The chain has TRBV6-6 and TRBJ2-2; D remains unclear. V lost 5 bases and J lost 5, with 3 bases in between. CDR3 size: 11 residues. CDR1 is MNHNY, CDR2 SVGAGI, per germline (reference sequence). CDR3 loop: CASSTTGELFF. The DNA of the CDR3 is TGTGCCAGCAGTACTACCGGGGAGCTGTTTTTT.

On this clone itself: This sample also contains other DNA sequences that code for the same CDR3. The chain is built from TRBV11-2 and TRBJ1-1; D not certain. The germline V and J ends were trimmed by 1 base and 0 bases, with 3 bases remaining between them. The CDR3 runs to 13 residues. In germline, CDR1 is SGHAT, CDR2 FQNNGV. DNA for the CDR3: TGTGCCAGCAGCTTAGCGGTGAACACTGAAGCTTTCTTT. Translation: CASSLAVNTEAFF.

This clone was observed a single time. V gene TRBV30 combines with J gene TRBJ1-2, with 7 bases lining up with TRBD1. Germline V lookup: CDR1 GTSNPN, CDR2 SVGIG (reference sequence). This CDR3 spans 13 amino acids. Trimming at V came to 1 base and at J to 6 bases, leaving 5 bases not matched to a gene. The CDR3 bases are TGTGCCTGGAGTGAACACAGGGGAGATGGCTACACCTTC. Encoded protein: CAWSEHRGDGYTF.

The chain recombines TRBV25-1 with TRBJ1-1; no clear D gene. The length of the CDR3 is 17 residues. V was shortened by 6 bases and J by 1 base, with 21 bases between the two germline ends. The germline V gene has CDR1 MGHDK and CDR2 SYGVNS. The CDR3 DNA follows: TGTGCCAGCAGCCACACTCACCACCGGGAAACGAACACTGAAGCTTTCTTT. Its protein product is CASSHTHHRETNTEAFF.

The chain employs TRBV5-1 and TRBJ2-6; maybe TRBD1 (5 bases). Trimming took 4 bases from V and 4 from J, leaving 12 bases between them. This CDR3 region has 15 residues. Germline V gene data show CDR1 as SGHRS and CDR2 as YFSETQ. This CDR3 reads CASSPGHEGANVLTF. The CDR3 DNA reads TGCGCCAGCAGCCCAGGACACGAAGGGGCCAACGTCCTGACTTTC. The whole variable domain, filled in from reference TRBV5-1 and TRBJ2-6, reads KAGVTQTPRYLIKTRGQQVTLSCSPISGHRSVSWYQQTPGQGLQFLFEYFSETQRNKGNFPGRFSGRQFSNSRSEMNVSTLELGDSALYLCASSPGHEGANVLTFGAGSRLTVL.

This clone was counted only a few times. CDR3 DNA: TGTGCCAGTATCCCCTGGGGACAGAGACCTTTGAACACTGAAGCTTTCTTT. This gives the protein CASIPWGQRPLNTEAFF. V is TRBV19 and J is TRBJ1-1, with TRBD1 matching over 7 bases. The CDR3 runs 17 residues. Unmatched junction bases numbered 14, after V lost 7 bases and J lost 0 bases. Germline V gene lookup returns CDR1 LNHDA and CDR2 SQIVND (reference sequence).

The chain recombines TRBV10-3 with TRBJ1-5; TRBD1 is a possible D gene (6 bases). In germline, CDR1 is ENHRY, CDR2 SYGVKD. The CDR3 extends over 14 amino acids. Trimming stripped 3 bases from V and 4 bases from J, with 10 bases between. CDR3 sequence: CAISDRGGNQPQHF. CDR3 bases: TGTGCCATCAGTGACAGGGGAGGGAATCAGCCCCAGCATTTT.

V usage is TRBV7-8 and J usage is TRBJ2-3, with D perhaps TRBD1 (6 bases). The CDR3 extends over 12 amino acids. V was trimmed by 4 bases and J by 6 bases, leaving 8 bases between them. Germline V CDR1 and CDR2: SGHVS, FQNEAQ. As DNA, the CDR3 is TGTGCCAGCAGCTCTCAGGGGGATACGCAGTATTTT. This translates into CASSSQGDTQYF.

J is TRBJ1-5 and V is TRBV24-1, with TRBD1 as a possible D gene (6 bases). Trimming shortened V by 3 bases and J by 7 bases, and 12 bases separated the two germline ends. The CDR3 has 14 amino acids. Germline values: CDR1 KGHDR, CDR2 SFDVKD. CDR3 sequence reads: CATSDRGGGQPQHF. CDR3 coding DNA: TGTGCCACCAGTGATCGCGGGGGGGGCCAGCCCCAGCATTTT.

The chain combines TRBV19 with TRBJ1-2; D unresolved. Trimming left V 0 bases short and J 7 bases short, with 6 bases between. The CDR3 spans 12 residues. From germline, CDR1 is LNHDA and CDR2 SQIVND (reference sequence). This CDR3 reads CASSIDLFGYTF. CDR3 bases: TGTGCCAGTAGTATAGACTTGTTTGGCTACACCTTC.

This clone came up a few times. This chain joins TRBV7-8 and TRBJ1-1; 8 bases map to TRBD1. V dropped 1 base and J dropped 5; count of bases not matched to a gene: 6. The CDR3 is 15 amino acids. The germline CDR1 and CDR2 sequences are SGHVS and FQNEAQ. The CDR3 protein is CASSLGRTGRTEAFF. As DNA, the CDR3 is TGTGCCAGCAGCTTAGGACGGACAGGGAGGACTGAAGCTTTCTTT.

This clone was counted a single time. The rearrangement joins TRBV30 to TRBJ1-1; 8 bases line up with TRBD1. Germline V CDR1 and CDR2: GTSNPN, SVGIG (reference sequence). The junction had 7 bases not matched to a gene; V was cut back by 0 bases and J by 7 bases. This CDR3 region has 14 residues. This CDR3 reads CAWSVLQGVGEAFF. CDR3 bases: TGTGCCTGGAGTGTGTTACAGGGGGTAGGTGAAGCTTTCTTT.

The V call is TRBV5-6, the J call TRBJ1-2, with TRBD1 matching 8 bases. Unmatched junction bases numbered 11, after V lost 4 bases and J lost 0 bases. Germline values: CDR1 SGHDT, CDR2 YYEEEE. CDR3 length: 17 amino acids. The CDR3 bases are TGTGCCAGCAGCAAGAGGCGGACAGGGTCATCTAACTATGGCTACACCTTC. Translating it yields CASSKRRTGSSNYGYTF.